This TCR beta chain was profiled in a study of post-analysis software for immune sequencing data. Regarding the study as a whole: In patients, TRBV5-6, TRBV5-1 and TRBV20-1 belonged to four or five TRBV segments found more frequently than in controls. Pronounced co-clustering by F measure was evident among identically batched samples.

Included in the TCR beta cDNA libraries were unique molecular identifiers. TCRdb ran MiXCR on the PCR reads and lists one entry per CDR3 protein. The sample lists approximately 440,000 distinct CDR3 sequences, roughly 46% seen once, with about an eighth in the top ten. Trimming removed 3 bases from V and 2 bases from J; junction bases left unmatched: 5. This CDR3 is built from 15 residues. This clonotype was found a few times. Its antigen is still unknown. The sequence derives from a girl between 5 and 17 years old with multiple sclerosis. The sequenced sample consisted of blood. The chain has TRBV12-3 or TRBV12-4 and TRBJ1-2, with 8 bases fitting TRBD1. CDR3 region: CASSLAGGPNYGYTF. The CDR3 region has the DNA TGTGCCAGCAGTTTGGCAGGGGGCCCAAACTATGGCTACACCTTC.